These 10 T cell receptor beta chains were sequenced from one sample in a study of CD8 T cells in ankylosing spondylitis. TCRdb itself ran the 5' RACE reads through MiXCR, one entry per CDR3 protein. The repertoire holds over 150,000 distinct CDR3 sequences, with 15% to 20% as singletons. The sequenced sample was blood, either unsorted or a sorted T cell fraction (not recorded which). The receptors here all came from a male donor aged 10 to 35 with ankylosing spondylitis or in good health (not recorded which).

This clonotype was found many times. The CDR3 region has the DNA TGTGCCACCAGTGATTTGACCCCCAACAGGGGGCGGCGGGGCTACACCTTC. Translating gives CATSDLTPNRGRRGYTF. This sequence joins TRBV24-1 and TRBJ1-2; 9 bases align to TRBD1. Germline assignment: CDR1 KGHDR and CDR2 SFDVKD. J gave up 8 bases and V 0 bases, and 12 bases lay outside the gene matches. The CDR3 totals 17 residues.

There are many counts of this clonotype. CDR3 loop: CSARDISYNEQFF. CDR3 DNA sequence: TGCAGTGCTAGAGATATCTCCTACAATGAGCAGTTCTTC. The rearrangement uses TRBV20-1 and TRBJ2-1; D unresolved. The CDR3 contains 13 residues. From germline, CDR1 is DFQATT and CDR2 SNEGSKA (reference sequence). The V end lost 0 bases, the J end lost 0 bases, and 3 bases lay between the germline ends.

This clonotype was found a few times. The chain couples TRBV12-3 or TRBV12-4 to TRBJ2-1; 9 bases fit TRBD1. CDR3 length: 15 residues. The trim removed 5 bases at V and 12 bases at J, leaving 14 bases unmatched. The CDR3 DNA reads TGTGCCAGCAGTACTGGACAGGGGACTGGTGGCGGGCAGTTCTTC. Amino acids: CASSTGQGTGGGQFF.

To note about this clonotype: At one end the junction does not follow the germline gene, possibly because of a read error. This rearrangement joins TRBV27 to TRBJ2-7; 8 bases agree with TRBD1. CDR3 length: 18 amino acids. Germline CDR1 MNHEY, CDR2 SMNVEV (reference sequence). Here the CDR3 DNA reads TGTGCCAGCAGTTTACGGGGACAGGAGCTACAATCTCAATACGAGCCGTACTTC. Translation gives CASSLRGQELQSQYEPYF.

This clonotype has a count of ten or more. This chain connects TRBV11-2 to TRBJ1-2; 7 nucleotides match TRBD1. Germline V gene data show CDR1 as SGHAT and CDR2 as FQNNGV. The ends lost 5 bases at V and 4 bases at J; junction bases unmatched: 1. This CDR3 region has 12 residues. The CDR3 reads CASSGTVYGYTF. The DNA of the CDR3 is TGTGCCAGCAGCGGGACAGTCTATGGCTACACCTTC.

This clonotype was picked up many times. V gene TRBV12-3 or TRBV12-4 combines with J gene TRBJ2-7; 7 bases agree with TRBD2. The CDR3 is made up of 14 amino acids. After removal of 6 bases from V and 7 bases from J, the junction contained 12 bases not matched to a gene. This chain's CDR3 is CASSPPAGVGEQYF. Here the CDR3 DNA reads TGTGCCAGCAGCCCCCCCGCGGGAGTCGGAGAGCAGTACTTC.

At least ten counts were recorded for this clonotype. The chain employs TRBV6-2 or TRBV6-3 and TRBJ1-1; possible D gene TRBD1, 5 bases. The V end lost 6 bases, the J end lost 10 bases, and 15 bases lay between the germline ends. The V gene's germline CDR1 is MNHEY and CDR2 SVGEGT. The CDR3 is made up of 12 amino acids. CDR3 sequence (DNA): TGTGCCAGCAGCCGCACGGACACACGAGCTTTCTTT. Its translation: CASSRTDTRAFF.

The chain uses TRBV12-3 or TRBV12-4 and TRBJ2-3; 8 nucleotides align to TRBD1. The CDR3 contains 15 residues. The V segment lost 10 bases and the J segment 2 bases; nucleotides outside the gene matches: 11. The CDR3 here is CATDKTGANTDTQYF. The CDR3 DNA reads as TGTGCCACGGACAAGACAGGGGCGAACACAGATACGCAGTATTTT.

This clonotype has just a few counts. CDR3 sequence reads: CASSLLGQTQYF. The CDR3, as DNA: TGTGCCAGCAGCTTACTCGGCCAGACCCAGTACTTC. The chain is built from TRBV7-6 and TRBJ2-5; D call uncertain. V was pared by 2 bases and J by 6 bases, with 7 bases between. The CDR3 is 12 residues long. From germline, CDR1 is SGHVS and CDR2 FNYEAQ.

The V gene is TRBV5-1, the J gene TRBJ2-1; a weak D match, TRBD2 (5 bases). Germline V lookup: CDR1 SGHRS, CDR2 YFSETQ. V lost 2 bases and J 2 bases, leaving 14 bases between the germline ends. The CDR3 loop spans 16 amino acids. CDR3 sequence (DNA): TGCGCCAGCAGCTTTGTCGCGGGCGCCACCTACAATGAGCAGTTCTTC. Translating gives CASSFVAGATYNEQFF.